This T cell receptor (beta chain) was profiled in a study of blood T cells in healthy people across ages. Points from the study as a whole: Roughly linear age-related decline in beta diversity appeared, significant by age around 36. Diversity figures based on one million T cells were deemed too low.

The total RNA that was extracted per sample amounted to at least 5 micrograms. This clonotype appeared a few times. What it binds is not known. Combining a sample-barcoded 5' primer with a J-beta primer mix, a second PCR ran for 7 to 11 cycles. From the 5' RACE reads, TCRdb called clonotypes with MiXCR, one entry per CDR3 protein. Among 1,800,000 or so distinct CDR3 sequences, around 40% were seen once, and the ten largest hold 23%. The source of this sequence is a human donor in good health. The sample was blood.

As DNA, the CDR3 is TGCAGTGCTCAGGTCGACCATCCAAATCAGCCCCAGCATTTT. It yields the protein CSAQVDHPNQPQHF. The chain has TRBV20-1 and TRBJ1-5; D is unclear. The CDR3 covers 14 residues. From germline, CDR1 is DFQATT and CDR2 SNEGSKA (reference sequence). Trimming shortened V by 5 bases and J by 4 bases, and 15 bases separated the two germline ends.